The 5 T cell receptor beta chains given below trace back to one sample, sequenced in a study of identical twins. In TCRdb, the 5' RACE reads were re-called with MiXCR into one record per CDR3 protein. The sample holds 700,000 or so distinct CDR3 sequences, 8.6% seen once. The same data also went into a second study, on yellow fever vaccine responses in identical twins.

Source material: PBMCs. The receptors were gathered from a woman aged 18-29 years in good health.

The chain couples TRBV27 to TRBJ2-7; D perhaps matches TRBD2 (5 bases). With 0 bases removed from V and 3 bases from J, the gap between germline ends came to 12 bases. CDR1 is MNHEY and CDR2 is SMNVEV in the germline V gene (reference sequence). The CDR3 has 15 amino acids. The CDR3 loop is CASSLSLVGIYEQYF. The CDR3 DNA follows: TGTGCCAGCAGTTTATCACTAGTGGGGATCTACGAGCAGTACTTC.

This clonotype was detected a few times. The V gene is TRBV5-1, the J gene TRBJ1-2; 7 bases are a match to TRBD1. J gave up 5 bases and V 5 bases, and 9 bases lay outside the gene matches. CDR1 and CDR2 (germline): SGHRS, YFSETQ. The CDR3 is 14 residues long. The CDR3 region is CASRYPGGPYGYTF. The CDR3 coding sequence is TGCGCCAGCAGATACCCAGGGGGACCTTATGGCTACACCTTC.

This chain links TRBV6-1 with TRBJ2-1; 10 nucleotides match TRBD1. Per the germline V gene, CDR1 is MNHNS and CDR2 is SASEGT. V lost 6 bases to trimming and J lost 5 bases; unmatched junction nucleotides: 7. The CDR3 is 15 amino acids. CDR3 in DNA: TGTGCCAGCAGCCCGACAGGGGGCAGCCACAATGAGCAGTTCTTC. Translated, it gives CASSPTGGSHNEQFF.

The table lists this clonotype with a few counts. This sequence joins TRBV29-1 and TRBJ1-2, with 7 bases aligning to TRBD1. The CDR3 spans 12 residues. Germline CDR1 is SQVTM and CDR2 is ANQGSEA. Trimming took 2 bases from V and 5 from J; bases not matched to a gene: 2. CDR3 DNA: TGCAGCGTTGAACAGGGGGTGTATGGCTACACCTTC. Translation: CSVEQGVYGYTF. Variable domain in full (rest from reference TRBV29-1 and TRBJ1-2): SAVISQKPSRDICQRGTSLTIQCQVDSQVTMMFWYRQQPGQSLTLIATANQGSEATYESGFVIDKFPISRPNLTFSTLTVSNMSPEDSSIYLCSVEQGVYGYTFGSGTRLTVV.

This clonotype has at least ten counts. CDR3 DNA sequence: TGTGCCAGCAGCCAAGACAGGCTGAGCAATCAGCCCCAGCATTTT. Translated: CASSQDRLSNQPQHF. V usage is TRBV3-1 and J usage is TRBJ1-5; D gene ambiguous. Germline CDR1 is LGHDT and CDR2 is YNNKEL (reference sequence). The CDR3 consists of 15 residues. V was cut by 0 bases and J by 1 base, with 7 bases left in between.